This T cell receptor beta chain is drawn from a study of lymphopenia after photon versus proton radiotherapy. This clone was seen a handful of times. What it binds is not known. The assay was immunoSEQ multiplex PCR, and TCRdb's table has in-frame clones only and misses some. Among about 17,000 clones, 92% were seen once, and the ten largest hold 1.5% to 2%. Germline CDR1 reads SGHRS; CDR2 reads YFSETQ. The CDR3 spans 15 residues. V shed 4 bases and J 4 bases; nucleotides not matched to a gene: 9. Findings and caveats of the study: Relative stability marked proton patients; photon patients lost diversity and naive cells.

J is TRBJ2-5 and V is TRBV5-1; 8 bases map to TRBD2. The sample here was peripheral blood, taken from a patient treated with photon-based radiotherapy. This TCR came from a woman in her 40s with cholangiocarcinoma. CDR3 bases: TGCGCCAGCAGCCCCGGGGGGGGGCGCGCAGAGACCCAGTACTTC. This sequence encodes CASSPGGGRAETQYF. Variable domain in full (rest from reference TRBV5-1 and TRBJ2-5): KAGVTQTPRYLIKTRGQQVTLSCSPISGHRSVSWYQQTPGQGLQFLFEYFSETQRNKGNFPGRFSGRQFSNSRSEMNVSTLELGDSALYLCASSPGGGRAETQYFGPGTRLLVL.